This T cell receptor beta chain appears in the sequencing data of a study of OX40 agonist ivuxolimab in advanced cancers. Study-wide background: Prior checkpoint blockade (anti-PD-1, anti-PD-L1 or anti-CTLA-4) was permitted; roughly 40% had it. General observations from the study: By week 6 at 0.1 to 3.0 mg/kg, blood CD4+ and CD8+ T cells had expanded clonally.

Only in-frame clones appear in the TCRdb table, and some are missing; sequencing was by immunoSEQ multiplex PCR. Of about 93,000 clones in the sample, around 94% were seen once. Turning to this clone: The antigen is unknown.

Patients with autoimmune history or systemic immunosuppression were excluded. This TCR was recovered from an adult with an advanced solid tumor such as melanoma, head and neck, liver or kidney cancer. The sequencing here drew on CD4+ or CD8+ T cells sorted from blood, taken in a trial of the OX40 agonist ivuxolimab.

The CDR3 bases are TGTGCCAGCAGAGGGGACAGCGATTTCTACGAGCAGTACTTC. Its translation: CASRGDSDFYEQYF. This chain joins TRBV2 and TRBJ2-7; 7 nucleotides line up with TRBD1. The CDR3 sequence is 14 residues long. With 6 bases clipped from V and 3 bases from J, the junction kept 8 bases outside the gene matches. CDR1 and CDR2 from the germline V gene are SNHLY and FYNNEI.